This T cell receptor (beta chain) was retrieved from a study of technical replicates of blood from a few donors. In this sample, this clone turned up once. Here immunoSEQ multiplex PCR was the method, and the copy in TCRdb shows in-frame clones only, minus some. The sample lists 76,000 or so clones; around 85% were seen once. Material for sequencing was PBMCs. The TCR comes from a human donor in good health. Some clones in this sample may be carry-over from other donors' samples.

CDR3 in amino acids: CASSFWGGYEQYF. For the CDR3, the DNA is TGTGCCAGCAGTTTTTGGGGAGGTTACGAGCAGTACTTC. This sequence joins TRBV27 and TRBJ2-7, with D possibly TRBD2 on 6 matching bases. The CDR3 length is 13 residues. The germline V gene encodes CDR1 MNHEY and CDR2 SMNVEV (reference sequence). Trimming took 3 bases from V and 4 from J, leaving 10 bases between them.